The 10 T cell receptor beta chains below were found in one sample sequenced in a study of beta chain features in type 1 diabetes. Overall study results and limits: Shortening of TCRB CDR3s, moderate but significant, appeared in all four CD4+ subsets of Type 1 diabetes patients.

Of the isolated RNA, all was reverse transcribed, and so the sequenced material was expressed TCRB transcripts. Profiling relied on immunoSEQ multiplex PCR, and the TCRdb table lists in-frame clones only, not all of them. The sample includes around 600,000 clones, 9.5% to 15% of them seen just once. These TCRs' antigens remain unknown. Source material: naive CD4+ T cells from blood. These receptors all stem from a man aged 30 to 39 with type 1 diabetes.

This clone was detected only a few times. The rearrangement joins TRBV7-9 to TRBJ2-7; the D is unclear. V was cut by 5 bases and J by 0 bases, with 17 bases left in between. This CDR3 comprises 16 residues. Germline V gene data show CDR1 as SEHNR and CDR2 as FQNEAQ (reference sequence). CDR3 sequence: CASSHTGPPLSYEQYF. CDR3 DNA: TGTGCCAGCAGCCACACCGGGCCTCCTCTCTCCTACGAGCAGTACTTC.

This clone was observed a few times. This sequence joins TRBV6-1 and TRBJ2-7; 9 nucleotides align to TRBD2. Per the germline V gene, CDR1 is MNHNS and CDR2 is SASEGT. After removal of 0 bases from V and 9 bases from J, the junction contained 12 bases not matched to a gene. The CDR3 is 16 amino acids. The DNA for the CDR3 is TGTGCCAGCAGTGAAGCTAGCGGGGGAAGCTACGTCGTGCAGTACTTC. Translation: CASSEASGGSYVVQYF.

There are a few counts of this clone. The CDR3 region is CASSPVSDSTYEQYF. DNA of the CDR3: TGTGCCAGCTCACCAGTATCGGACAGCACCTACGAGCAGTACTTC. The rearrangement links TRBV18 to TRBJ2-7; possibly TRBD1 for D (6 bases). Germline CDR1 reads KGHSH; CDR2 reads LQKENI. Trimming pared 2 bases from V and 2 bases from J, leaving 13 bases between. The CDR3 consists of 15 residues.

This chain links TRBV30 with TRBJ1-2; a weak D match, TRBD1 (6 bases). Trimming took 4 bases from V and 8 from J, leaving 17 bases between them. The length of the CDR3 is 13 residues. Per the germline V gene, CDR1 is GTSNPN and CDR2 is SVGIG (reference sequence). The CDR3 is CAWNFRGLPGYTF. CDR3 nucleotide sequence: TGTGCCTGGAATTTCAGGGGTTTGCCCGGCTACACCTTC.

This clone occurred a few times. This chain joins TRBV9 and TRBJ2-6; D unresolved. This CDR3 region has 15 residues. Germline V gene data show CDR1 as SGDLS and CDR2 as YYNGEE. The ends were cut back, 1 base at V and 0 bases at J, with 5 bases in the middle. CDR3 sequence reads: CASSVWNSGANVLTF. Written as DNA, the CDR3 is TGTGCCAGCAGCGTATGGAACTCTGGGGCCAACGTCCTGACTTTC. The full variable domain, with the rest looked up from reference TRBV9 and TRBJ2-6, is DSGVTQTPKHLITATGQRVTLRCSPRSGDLSVYWYQQSLDQGLQFLIQYYNGEERAKGNILERFSAQQFPDLHSELNLSSLELGDSALYFCASSVWNSGANVLTFGAGSRLTVL.

The V gene is TRBV27, the J gene TRBJ2-6; D possibly corresponds to TRBD2 (6 bases). CDR1 is MNHEY, CDR2 SMNVEV, per germline (reference sequence). The ends were cut back, 6 bases at V and 1 base at J, with 7 bases in the middle. The CDR3 sequence is 14 residues long. The CDR3 spells CASREGSGANVLTF. In DNA, the CDR3 is TGTGCCAGCAGGGAGGGATCTGGGGCCAACGTCCTGACTTTC.

V and J are TRBV19 and TRBJ2-1; 7 bases map to TRBD1. With 5 bases clipped from V and 2 bases from J, the junction kept 9 bases outside the gene matches. The CDR3 is 16 residues long. Germline values: CDR1 LNHDA, CDR2 SQIVND (reference sequence). CDR3 DNA: TGTGCCAGTAGTGTCAGTGAGACAGGGACCTACAATGAGCAGTTCTTC. It is translated as CASSVSETGTYNEQFF. The full variable domain, rest sourced from reference TRBV19 and TRBJ2-1, is DGGITQSPKYLFRKEGQNVTLSCEQNLNHDAMYWYRQDPGQGLRLIYYSQIVNDFQKGDIAEGYSVSREKKESFPLTVTSAQKNPTAFYLCASSVSETGTYNEQFFGPGTRLTVL.

The J gene is TRBJ2-2, the V gene TRBV7-9; tentative D call: TRBD2 (6 bases). CDR1 is SEHNR and CDR2 is FQNEAQ in the germline V gene (reference sequence). The CDR3 totals 16 residues. V lost 9 bases and J 2 bases, leaving 19 bases between the germline ends. The DNA for the CDR3 is TGTGCCAGTAGTTGGACTAACTTTATTAACACCGGGGAGCTGTTTTTT. The encoded protein is CASSWTNFINTGELFF.

The sample holds a few counts of this clone. V is TRBV12-5 and J is TRBJ1-2; D perhaps matches TRBD1 (5 bases). The CDR3 extends over 12 amino acids. V dropped 5 bases and J dropped 6 bases, with 10 bases sitting between them. Germline-derived CDR1 and CDR2 are LGHNT and FRNRAP. CDR3 in DNA: TGTGCTAGTGGTAGTAGGGACCATGGCTACACCTTC. This codes for CASGSRDHGYTF.

This clone was found a few times. The V and J genes are TRBV4-2 and TRBJ2-3; TRBD2 aligns across 12 bases. This CDR3 spans 17 amino acids. CDR1 and CDR2 (germline): LGHNA, YNFKEQ. V shed 7 bases and J 6 bases; nucleotides not matched to a gene: 14. CDR3 nucleotides: TGTGCCAGCACCCCTAGCGGGGGGGCCGTGAGCTGGGATACGCAGTATTTT. Protein: CASTPSGGAVSWDTQYF.